Shown below are 22 T cell receptor beta chains from a single sample sequenced in a study of blood T cell repertoires in COVID-19. Measured with immunoSEQ multiplex PCR; TCRdb has only the in-frame clones, and not every one. Of hundreds of thousands of clones listed, more than 80% are singletons. The sequenced material came from PBMCs or T cells enriched from blood (not recorded which). The source of these receptors is a woman between 18 and 30 years old who had recovered from COVID-19.

The chain recombines TRBV21-1 with TRBJ1-3; the table's D call, TRBD1, was not checked against the DNA. TRBV21-1 is shown as a pseudogene. CDR3 size: 17 residues. CDR3 coding DNA: TGTGCCAGCAGCCTCTCGGACAGGGGGGATTCTGGAAACACCATATATTTT. Translation gives CASSLSDRGDSGNTIYF.

The chain employs TRBV5-5 and TRBJ2-7; D gene uncertain. The germline V gene encodes CDR1 SGHKS and CDR2 YYEKEE (reference sequence). This CDR3 contains 13 residues. The V gene lost 1 base and the J gene lost 3 bases, with 8 bases spanning the gap. CDR3 DNA: TGTGCCAGCAGCTTGCTGCCCAGCTACGAGCAGTACTTC. Encoded protein: CASSLLPSYEQYF.

Concerning this clone itself: A junction boundary mismatches the germline segment, possibly from a read error. The chain joins TRBV10-1 to TRBJ1-1; D remains ambiguous. Per the germline V gene, CDR1 is WNHNN and CDR2 is SYGVQD (reference sequence). This CDR3 has 13 residues. The CDR3 protein is CATSLTGNTEAFF. CDR3 coding DNA: TGCGCCACCAGTCTGACGGGGAACACTGAAGCTTTCTTT.

V usage is TRBV19 and J usage is TRBJ1-5; possible D gene TRBD1, 6 bases. Germline CDR1 and CDR2: LNHDA and SQIVND (reference sequence). The CDR3 loop spans 15 amino acids. V dropped 3 bases and J dropped 2 bases, with 11 bases sitting between them. The CDR3 coding sequence is TGTGCCAGTAGTATTAGCCAGGGGCGCAATCAGCCCCAGCATTTT. Amino acids: CASSISQGRNQPQHF.

The J gene is TRBJ1-5, the V gene TRBV6-5, with D perhaps matching TRBD1 (5 bases). The germline V gene has CDR1 MNHEY and CDR2 SVGAGI. The CDR3 sequence is 14 residues long. V lost 8 bases and J lost 3, with 14 bases in between. In DNA form, the CDR3 reads TGTGCCAGCGGAGGGACGGGAGTCAATCAGCCCCAGCATTTT. Protein sequence: CASGGTGVNQPQHF.

This sequence joins TRBV12-3 or TRBV12-4 and TRBJ1-1, with D perhaps TRBD1 (5 bases). Trimming cost V 6 bases and J 1 base, with 9 bases left between them. The CDR3 runs 13 residues. The chain's CDR3 is CASSHTGNTEAFF. The CDR3 DNA is TGTGCCAGCAGCCATACAGGGAACACTGAAGCTTTCTTT.

The V gene is TRBV29-1, the J gene TRBJ1-4; D may be TRBD1 (6 bases). The CDR3 has 12 residues. V lost 4 bases and J lost 8, with 11 bases in between. The V gene's germline CDR1 is SQVTM and CDR2 ANQGSEA. As DNA, the CDR3 is TGCAGCGTTGGACAGGCGAGGGAAAAACTGTTTTTT. It encodes CSVGQAREKLFF. Looking up the rest from reference TRBV29-1 and TRBJ1-4 gives the full variable domain: SAVISQKPSRDICQRGTSLTIQCQVDSQVTMMFWYRQQPGQSLTLIATANQGSEATYESGFVIDKFPISRPNLTFSTLTVSNMSPEDSSIYLCSVGQAREKLFFGSGTQLSVL.

This clone has ten or more counts. Distinct nucleotide sequences in the sample also encode this CDR3. V usage is TRBV10-3 and J usage is TRBJ1-5, with 8 bases fitting TRBD1. Germline lookup yields CDR1 ENHRY and CDR2 SYGVKD. J lost 0 bases, V lost 8 bases, and 3 bases had no gene match. There are 14 residues in the CDR3. CDR3: CAIGTGDSNQPQHF. CDR3 in DNA: TGTGCCATCGGGACAGGCGATAGCAATCAGCCCCAGCATTTT.

The rearrangement joins TRBV19 to TRBJ1-1; 7 bases map to TRBD1. In germline, CDR1 is LNHDA, CDR2 SQIVND (reference sequence). The CDR3 consists of 16 residues. V was clipped by 1 base and J by 3 bases; unmatched bases: 8. CDR3 region: CASSIGGTQGDTEAFF. CDR3 DNA sequence: TGTGCCAGTAGTATAGGGGGCACTCAGGGGGACACTGAAGCTTTCTTT.

The chain recombines TRBV2 with TRBJ1-4; 7 bases fit TRBD1. J was trimmed by 0 bases and V by 7 bases; bases with no gene match: 20. The length of the CDR3 is 20 residues. Germline V CDR1 and CDR2: SNHLY, FYNNEI. CDR3 loop: CASNGDWSGTEFPTNEKLFF. The DNA for the CDR3 is TGTGCCAGCAATGGGGATTGGTCCGGGACAGAGTTTCCAACTAATGAAAAACTGTTTTTT.

Turning to this clone: The same CDR3 can be traced to other DNA sequences in this sample. This chain joins TRBV5-1 and TRBJ2-3; 7 bases align to TRBD2. V shed 0 bases and J 3 bases; nucleotides not matched to a gene: 1. This CDR3 is 14 amino acids long. Looked up from germline, CDR1 is SGHRS and CDR2 is YFSETQ. The chain's CDR3 is CASSLVAGTDTQYF. The CDR3 coding sequence is TGCGCCAGCAGCTTGGTAGCGGGTACAGATACGCAGTATTTT. Using reference TRBV5-1 and TRBJ2-3 for the parts outside the CDR3, the full variable domain is KAGVTQTPRYLIKTRGQQVTLSCSPISGHRSVSWYQQTPGQGLQFLFEYFSETQRNKGNFPGRFSGRQFSNSRSEMNVSTLELGDSALYLCASSLVAGTDTQYFGPGTRLTVL.

This clone has a single count. The CDR3 spells CASSTFLASKNIQYF. The CDR3 coding sequence is TGCGCCAGCAGCACCTTTCTAGCGTCCAAAAACATTCAGTACTTC. The chain uses TRBV5-1 and TRBJ2-4; D might be TRBD2 (6 bases). Between the trimmed V and J ends, which lost 4 bases and 2 bases, there was a span of 13 bases. Germline CDR1 reads SGHRS; CDR2 reads YFSETQ. The CDR3 covers 15 residues.

This clone appeared a single time. A junction end diverges from the germline sequence, so it may reflect a read error. V gene TRBV6-5 combines with J gene TRBJ2-7, with 9 bases that match TRBD1. This CDR3 spans 12 amino acids. Germline-derived CDR1 and CDR2 are MNHEY and SVGAGI. The CDR3 is CASSRPGTGMHF. CDR3 nucleotides: TGTGCCAGCAGCCGGCCCGGGACAGGGATGCACTTC.

The chain carries TRBV7-6 and TRBJ2-3; TRBD2 might be the D (6 bases). The CDR3 totals 13 residues. V shed 6 bases and J shed 8 bases, with 15 bases lying between them. Germline V CDR1 and CDR2: SGHVS, FNYEAQ. The CDR3 reads CASRSLLGGTQYF. As DNA, the CDR3 is TGTGCCAGCAGATCTTTGTTGGGGGGTACGCAGTATTTT. The full variable domain, in which reference TRBV7-6 and TRBJ2-3 provide the parts outside the CDR3, is GAGVSQSPRYKVTKRGQDVALRCDPISGHVSLYWYRQALGQGPEFLTYFNYEAQQDKSGLPNDRFSAERPEGSISTLTIQRTEQRDSAMYRCASRSLLGGTQYFGPGTRLTVL.

The CDR3 nucleotides read TGTGCCAGCAGCGTAGGATCAGGGGGCTGGACTGAAGCTTTCTTT. As protein: CASSVGSGGWTEAFF. The chain employs TRBV9 and TRBJ1-1; the match to TRBD1 covers 8 bases. This CDR3 has 15 residues. The germline gives CDR1 SGDLS, CDR2 YYNGEE. The trim removed 0 bases at V and 5 bases at J, leaving 6 bases unmatched. Looking up the rest from reference TRBV9 and TRBJ1-1 gives the full variable domain: DSGVTQTPKHLITATGQRVTLRCSPRSGDLSVYWYQQSLDQGLQFLIQYYNGEERAKGNILERFSAQQFPDLHSELNLSSLELGDSALYFCASSVGSGGWTEAFFGQGTRLTVV.

The V call is TRBV10-3, the J call TRBJ1-5, with 7 positions matching TRBD1. This CDR3 spans 17 amino acids. CDR1 is ENHRY, CDR2 SYGVKD, per germline. Trimming took 2 bases from V and 2 from J; bases not matched to a gene: 9. The CDR3 spells CAISETGQSLGNQPQHF. CDR3 coding DNA: TGTGCCATCAGTGAGACGGGACAGAGTTTGGGCAATCAGCCCCAGCATTTT.

The V call is TRBV7-8, the J call TRBJ2-1; TRBD2 is a possible D gene (6 bases). Deletions cut 5 bases from V and 1 base from J, with 21 bases between. The CDR3 length is 18 residues. Germline lookup yields CDR1 SGHVS and CDR2 FQNEAQ. The CDR3 here is CASSPRDWLGGSYNEQFF. The CDR3 DNA reads TGTGCCAGCAGCCCCCGGGACTGGCTGGGGGGATCCTACAATGAGCAGTTCTTC. Together with reference TRBV7-8 and TRBJ2-1, the CDR3 gives the full variable domain: GAGVSQSPRYKVAKRGQDVALRCDPISGHVSLFWYQQALGQGPEFLTYFQNEAQLDKSGLPSDRFFAERPEGSVSTLKIQRTQQEDSAVYLCASSPRDWLGGSYNEQFFGPGTRLTVL.

This chain connects TRBV9 to TRBJ2-1; TRBD2 matches at 13 bases. The junction had 2 bases not matched to a gene; V was cut back by 3 bases and J by 2 bases. This CDR3 has 16 amino acids. Germline V gene lookup returns CDR1 SGDLS and CDR2 YYNGEE. The CDR3 sequence is CASSAGLAGAYNEQFF. The CDR3 coding sequence is TGTGCCAGCAGCGCCGGACTAGCGGGGGCCTACAATGAGCAGTTCTTC.

This chain connects TRBV28 to TRBJ2-1; 16 positions match TRBD2. Germline V gives CDR1 MDHEN, CDR2 SYDVKM. Losses at the gene ends were 1 base for V and 6 bases for J; bases not matched to a gene: 15. The CDR3 has 21 residues. The CDR3: CASSLFLGLAGGPESGNEQFF. CDR3 DNA sequence: TGTGCCAGCAGTTTATTTCTGGGACTAGCGGGGGGGCCGGAGTCGGGCAATGAGCAGTTCTTC.

The chain combines TRBV27 with TRBJ2-7; 8 nucleotides match TRBD1. The CDR3 sequence is 15 residues long. V gave up 0 bases and J gave up 4 bases; unmatched junction bases: 5. CDR1 is MNHEY, CDR2 SMNVEV, per germline (reference sequence). The CDR3, as DNA: TGTGCCAGCAGTTTATCCCAGGGGGCAATGTACGAGCAGTACTTC. This translates into CASSLSQGAMYEQYF.

This clone was observed once. The gene calls are TRBV5-6 and TRBJ2-5, with D possibly being TRBD2 (6 bases). V was clipped by 1 base and J by 5 bases, with 6 bases between them. Germline CDR1 reads SGHDT; CDR2 reads YYEEEE. This CDR3 comprises 12 residues. Here the CDR3 reads CASSLRGETQYF. CDR3 bases: TGTGCCAGCAGCTTGCGGGGGGAGACCCAGTACTTC.

This chain links TRBV2 with TRBJ1-5; unclear D gene. CDR3 length: 17 amino acids. The germline V gene has CDR1 SNHLY and CDR2 FYNNEI. Between the trimmed V and J ends, which lost 8 bases and 5 bases, there was a span of 25 bases. The CDR3 DNA reads TGTGCCAGCGGGAGTAGGATTGGGATATTTGGGGATCAGCCCCAGCATTTT. This encodes CASGSRIGIFGDQPQHF.